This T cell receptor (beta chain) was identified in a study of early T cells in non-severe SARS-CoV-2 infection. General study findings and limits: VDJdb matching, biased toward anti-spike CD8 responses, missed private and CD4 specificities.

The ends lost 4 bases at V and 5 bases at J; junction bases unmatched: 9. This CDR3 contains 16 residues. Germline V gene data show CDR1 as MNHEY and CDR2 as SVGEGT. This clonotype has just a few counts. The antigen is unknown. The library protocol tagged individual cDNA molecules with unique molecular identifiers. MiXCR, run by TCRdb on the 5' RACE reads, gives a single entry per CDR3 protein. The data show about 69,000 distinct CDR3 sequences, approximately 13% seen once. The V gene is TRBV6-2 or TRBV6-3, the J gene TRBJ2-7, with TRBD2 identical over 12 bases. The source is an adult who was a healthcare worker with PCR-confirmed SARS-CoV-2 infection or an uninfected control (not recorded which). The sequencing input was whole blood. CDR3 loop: CASSSIRLAGANEQYF. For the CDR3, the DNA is TGTGCCAGCAGTTCAATCAGACTAGCGGGGGCGAACGAGCAGTACTTC.